These T cell receptor beta chains were read from a single sample in a study of spatial heterogeneity in lung cancer. TCRdb passed the 5' RACE reads through MiXCR, listing each CDR3 protein once. This table holds 60,000 to 90,000 distinct CDR3 sequences, approximately 8% found once. Sample: PBMCs, taken at surgery. The origin of the receptors is a male donor with early-stage non-small cell lung cancer. CDR3s include the opening cysteine and the closing phenylalanine or tryptophan. A D gene is named only where the DNA matches it firmly. Clone size is stated in some rows and not others, as once, few, many or a class when expanded.

D	J	size	V	DNA	CDR3
.	TRBJ1-2	.	TRBV9	TGTGCCAGCAGCGTAGCGGAGCGCTATGGCTACACCTTC	CASSVAERYGYTF
TRBD1	TRBJ2-1	few	TRBV7-3	TGTGCCAGCAGCTCCACCGGGACAGTGACTAATGAGCAGTTCTTC	CASSSTGTVTNEQFF
TRBD1	TRBJ2-1	.	TRBV5-1	TGCGCCAGTAACGTACCGAGGGACAGGCCTTACAATGAGCAGTTCTTC	CASNVPRDRPYNEQFF
.	TRBJ1-2	.	TRBV10-3	TGTGCCATCAGTGAGTCGAACCAATTGCCTGGCTACACCTTC	CAISESNQLPGYTF
.	TRBJ1-1	many	TRBV2	TGTGCCAGCAGTGAAGCGCTTGCTGGAGCGGGGGGCACTGAAGCTTTCTTT	CASSEALAGAGGTEAFF
.	TRBJ1-1	.	TRBV12-3/TRBV12-4	TGTGCCAGCAGCCGAACCGAGGCTTTCTTT	CASSRTEAFF
.	TRBJ1-2	few	TRBV20-1	TGCAGTGCTAGAGGACGTAAACCGTCTGGCTACACCTTC	CSARGRKPSGYTF
.	TRBJ1-5	few	TRBV7-2	TGTGCCAGCAGCTTACGGGGGCCTAGCAATCAGCCCCAGCATTTT	CASSLRGPSNQPQHF
.	TRBJ2-3	.	TRBV10-3	TGTGCCATCAGTGTAGAACCCTCCGGCAGCACAGATACGCAGTATTTT	CAISVEPSGSTDTQYF
TRBD2	TRBJ2-1	.	TRBV7-2	TGTGCCAGCAGCTTCCCGGGACTAGCGGGTCCCTACAATGAGCAGTTCTTC	CASSFPGLAGPYNEQFF
.	TRBJ1-1	few	TRBV7-2	TGTGCCAGCAGCCCATCTTGGGGGATGAGCACTGAAGCTTTCTTT	CASSPSWGMSTEAFF
TRBD2	TRBJ2-1	.	TRBV10-3	TGTGCCATCAGCCCAATAGCGGGAGGGGGTGATGAGCAGTTCTTC	CAISPIAGGGDEQFF